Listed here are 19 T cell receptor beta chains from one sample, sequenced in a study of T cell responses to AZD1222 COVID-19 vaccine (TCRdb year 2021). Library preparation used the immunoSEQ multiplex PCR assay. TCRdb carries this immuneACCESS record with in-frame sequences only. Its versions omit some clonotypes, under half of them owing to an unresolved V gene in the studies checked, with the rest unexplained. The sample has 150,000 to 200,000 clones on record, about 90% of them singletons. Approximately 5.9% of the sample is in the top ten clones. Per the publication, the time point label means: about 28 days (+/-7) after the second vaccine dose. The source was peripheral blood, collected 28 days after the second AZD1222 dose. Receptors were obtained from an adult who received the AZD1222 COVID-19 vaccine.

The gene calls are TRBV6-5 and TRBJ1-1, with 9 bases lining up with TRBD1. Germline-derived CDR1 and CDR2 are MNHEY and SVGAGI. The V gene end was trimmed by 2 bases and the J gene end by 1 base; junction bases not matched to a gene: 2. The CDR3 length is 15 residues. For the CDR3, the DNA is TGTGCCAGCAGTTACGGGACAGGGAGGAACACTGAAGCTTTCTTT. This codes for CASSYGTGRNTEAFF.

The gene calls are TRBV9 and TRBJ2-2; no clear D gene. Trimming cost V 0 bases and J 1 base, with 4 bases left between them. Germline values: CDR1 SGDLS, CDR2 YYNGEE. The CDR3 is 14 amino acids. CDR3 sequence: CASSVAQNTGELFF. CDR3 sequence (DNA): TGTGCCAGCAGCGTAGCACAGAACACCGGGGAGCTGTTTTTT.

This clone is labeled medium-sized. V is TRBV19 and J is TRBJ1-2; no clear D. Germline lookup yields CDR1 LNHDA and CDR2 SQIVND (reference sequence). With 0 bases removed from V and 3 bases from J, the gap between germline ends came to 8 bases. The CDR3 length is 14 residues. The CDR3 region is CASSIDRGYYGYTF. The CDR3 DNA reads TGTGCCAGTAGTATAGATCGGGGTTACTATGGCTACACCTTC. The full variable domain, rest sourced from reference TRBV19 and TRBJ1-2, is DGGITQSPKYLFRKEGQNVTLSCEQNLNHDAMYWYRQDPGQGLRLIYYSQIVNDFQKGDIAEGYSVSREKKESFPLTVTSAQKNPTAFYLCASSIDRGYYGYTFGSGTRLTVV.

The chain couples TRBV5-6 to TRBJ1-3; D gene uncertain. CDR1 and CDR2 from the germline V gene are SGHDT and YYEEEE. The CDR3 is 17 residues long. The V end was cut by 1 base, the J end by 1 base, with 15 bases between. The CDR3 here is CASSLLDRASSGNTIYF. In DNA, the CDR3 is TGTGCCAGCAGCTTGTTAGACCGAGCGAGTTCTGGAAACACCATATATTTT.

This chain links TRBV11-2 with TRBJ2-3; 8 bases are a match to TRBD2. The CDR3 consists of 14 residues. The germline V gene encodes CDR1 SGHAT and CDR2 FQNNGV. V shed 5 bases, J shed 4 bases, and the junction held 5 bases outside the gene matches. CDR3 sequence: CASSRSGSSDTQYF. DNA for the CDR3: TGTGCCAGCAGCCGGAGCGGGAGCTCAGATACGCAGTATTTT.

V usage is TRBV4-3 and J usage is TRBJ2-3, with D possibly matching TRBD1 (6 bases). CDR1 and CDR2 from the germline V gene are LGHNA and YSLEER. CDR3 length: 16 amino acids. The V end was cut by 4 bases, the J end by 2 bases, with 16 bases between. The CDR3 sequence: CASSPRGQSVTDTQYF. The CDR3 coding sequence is TGCGCCAGCAGCCCTAGAGGACAGTCGGTCACAGATACGCAGTATTTT.

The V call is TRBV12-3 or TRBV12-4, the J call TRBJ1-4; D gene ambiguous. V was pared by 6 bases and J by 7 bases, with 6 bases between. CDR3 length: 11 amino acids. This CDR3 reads CASRTSEKLFF. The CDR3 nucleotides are TGTGCCAGCAGGACATCTGAAAAACTGTTTTTT.

This chain's CDR3 is CASRPTRGQPQHF. The DNA for the CDR3 is TGTGCCAGCAGACCTACTCGCGGTCAGCCCCAGCATTTT. The chain links TRBV6-5 to TRBJ1-5; D uncertain. V was clipped by 6 bases and J by 6 bases, with 12 bases between them. CDR3 length: 13 amino acids. Germline V gene lookup returns CDR1 MNHEY and CDR2 SVGAGI.

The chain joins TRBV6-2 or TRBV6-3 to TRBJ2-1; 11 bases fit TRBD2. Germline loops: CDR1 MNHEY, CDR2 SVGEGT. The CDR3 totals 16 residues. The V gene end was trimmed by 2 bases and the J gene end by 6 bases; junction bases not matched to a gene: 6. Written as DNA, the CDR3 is TGTGCCAGCAGTTACGGGTCTAGCGGGAGGATCAATGAGCAGTTCTTC. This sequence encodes CASSYGSSGRINEQFF.

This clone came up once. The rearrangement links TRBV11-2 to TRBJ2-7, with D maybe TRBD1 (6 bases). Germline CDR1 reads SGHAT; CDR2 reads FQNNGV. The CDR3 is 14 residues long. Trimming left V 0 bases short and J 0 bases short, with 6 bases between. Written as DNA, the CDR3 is TGTGCCAGCAGCTTAGACAGGGGCTCCTACGAGCAGTACTTC. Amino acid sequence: CASSLDRGSYEQYF.

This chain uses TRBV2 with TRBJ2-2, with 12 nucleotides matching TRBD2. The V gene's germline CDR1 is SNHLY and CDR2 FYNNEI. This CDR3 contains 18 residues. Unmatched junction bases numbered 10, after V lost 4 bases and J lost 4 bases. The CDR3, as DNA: TGTGCCAGCAGTGGGAGACTAGCGGGGGCCCGAAGCACCGGGGAGCTGTTTTTT. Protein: CASSGRLAGARSTGELFF.

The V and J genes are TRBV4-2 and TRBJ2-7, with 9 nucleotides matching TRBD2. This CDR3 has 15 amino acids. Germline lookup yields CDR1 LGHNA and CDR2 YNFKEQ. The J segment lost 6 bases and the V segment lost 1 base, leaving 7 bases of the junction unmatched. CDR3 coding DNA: TGTGCCAGCAGCCAAGTGCTAGCGGGGAGGATCGAGCAGTACTTC. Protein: CASSQVLAGRIEQYF.

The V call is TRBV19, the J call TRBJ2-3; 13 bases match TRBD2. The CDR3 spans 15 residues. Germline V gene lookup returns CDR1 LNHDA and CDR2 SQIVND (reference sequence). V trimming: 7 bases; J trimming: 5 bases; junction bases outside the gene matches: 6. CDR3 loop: CASITSGGAGDTQYF. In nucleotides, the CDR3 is TGTGCCAGTATAACTAGCGGGGGGGCCGGAGATACGCAGTATTTT.

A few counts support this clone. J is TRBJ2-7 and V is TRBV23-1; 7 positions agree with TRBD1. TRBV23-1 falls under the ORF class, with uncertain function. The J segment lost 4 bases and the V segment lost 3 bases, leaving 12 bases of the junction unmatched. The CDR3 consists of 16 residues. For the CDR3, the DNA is TGCGCCAGCAGTCATTACAGGGGCTCGATATTGTACGAGCAGTACTTC. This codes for CASSHYRGSILYEQYF.

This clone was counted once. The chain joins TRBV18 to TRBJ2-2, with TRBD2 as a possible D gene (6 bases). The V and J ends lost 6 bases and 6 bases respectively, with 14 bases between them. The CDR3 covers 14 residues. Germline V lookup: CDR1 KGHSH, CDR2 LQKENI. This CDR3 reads CASSLLREAGELFF. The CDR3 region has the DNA TGTGCCAGCTCCCTTCTGAGGGAGGCCGGGGAGCTGTTTTTT.

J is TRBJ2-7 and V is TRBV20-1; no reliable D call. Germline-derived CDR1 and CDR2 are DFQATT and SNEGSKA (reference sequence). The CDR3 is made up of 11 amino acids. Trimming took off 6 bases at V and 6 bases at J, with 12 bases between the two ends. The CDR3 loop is CSALRLREQYF. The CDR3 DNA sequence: TGCAGTGCCCTTCGTCTACGCGAGCAGTACTTC.

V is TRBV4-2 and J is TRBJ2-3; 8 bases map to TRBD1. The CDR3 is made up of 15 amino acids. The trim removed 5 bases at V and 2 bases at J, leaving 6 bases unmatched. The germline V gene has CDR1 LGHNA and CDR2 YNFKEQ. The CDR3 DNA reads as TGTGCCAGCAGCACCCGACAGGGGAACACAGATACGCAGTATTTT. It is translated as CASSTRQGNTDTQYF.

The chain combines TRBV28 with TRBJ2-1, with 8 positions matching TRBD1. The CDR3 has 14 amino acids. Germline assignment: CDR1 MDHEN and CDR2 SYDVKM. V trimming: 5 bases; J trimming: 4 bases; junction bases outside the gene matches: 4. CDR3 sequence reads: CASSHGDRYNEQFF. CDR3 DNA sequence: TGTGCCAGCAGTCACGGGGACAGGTACAATGAGCAGTTCTTC. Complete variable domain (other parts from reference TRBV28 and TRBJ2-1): DVKVTQSSRYLVKRTGEKVFLECVQDMDHENMFWYRQDPGLGLRLIYFSYDVKMKEKGDIPEGYSVSREKKERFSLILESASTNQTSMYLCASSHGDRYNEQFFGPGTRLTVL.

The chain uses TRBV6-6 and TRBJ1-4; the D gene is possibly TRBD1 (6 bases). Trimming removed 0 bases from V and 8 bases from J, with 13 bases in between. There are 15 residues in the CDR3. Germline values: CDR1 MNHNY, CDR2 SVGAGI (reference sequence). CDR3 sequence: CASSYSRGFGEKLFF. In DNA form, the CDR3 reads TGTGCCAGCAGTTACTCGAGGGGGTTTGGGGAAAAACTGTTTTTT.